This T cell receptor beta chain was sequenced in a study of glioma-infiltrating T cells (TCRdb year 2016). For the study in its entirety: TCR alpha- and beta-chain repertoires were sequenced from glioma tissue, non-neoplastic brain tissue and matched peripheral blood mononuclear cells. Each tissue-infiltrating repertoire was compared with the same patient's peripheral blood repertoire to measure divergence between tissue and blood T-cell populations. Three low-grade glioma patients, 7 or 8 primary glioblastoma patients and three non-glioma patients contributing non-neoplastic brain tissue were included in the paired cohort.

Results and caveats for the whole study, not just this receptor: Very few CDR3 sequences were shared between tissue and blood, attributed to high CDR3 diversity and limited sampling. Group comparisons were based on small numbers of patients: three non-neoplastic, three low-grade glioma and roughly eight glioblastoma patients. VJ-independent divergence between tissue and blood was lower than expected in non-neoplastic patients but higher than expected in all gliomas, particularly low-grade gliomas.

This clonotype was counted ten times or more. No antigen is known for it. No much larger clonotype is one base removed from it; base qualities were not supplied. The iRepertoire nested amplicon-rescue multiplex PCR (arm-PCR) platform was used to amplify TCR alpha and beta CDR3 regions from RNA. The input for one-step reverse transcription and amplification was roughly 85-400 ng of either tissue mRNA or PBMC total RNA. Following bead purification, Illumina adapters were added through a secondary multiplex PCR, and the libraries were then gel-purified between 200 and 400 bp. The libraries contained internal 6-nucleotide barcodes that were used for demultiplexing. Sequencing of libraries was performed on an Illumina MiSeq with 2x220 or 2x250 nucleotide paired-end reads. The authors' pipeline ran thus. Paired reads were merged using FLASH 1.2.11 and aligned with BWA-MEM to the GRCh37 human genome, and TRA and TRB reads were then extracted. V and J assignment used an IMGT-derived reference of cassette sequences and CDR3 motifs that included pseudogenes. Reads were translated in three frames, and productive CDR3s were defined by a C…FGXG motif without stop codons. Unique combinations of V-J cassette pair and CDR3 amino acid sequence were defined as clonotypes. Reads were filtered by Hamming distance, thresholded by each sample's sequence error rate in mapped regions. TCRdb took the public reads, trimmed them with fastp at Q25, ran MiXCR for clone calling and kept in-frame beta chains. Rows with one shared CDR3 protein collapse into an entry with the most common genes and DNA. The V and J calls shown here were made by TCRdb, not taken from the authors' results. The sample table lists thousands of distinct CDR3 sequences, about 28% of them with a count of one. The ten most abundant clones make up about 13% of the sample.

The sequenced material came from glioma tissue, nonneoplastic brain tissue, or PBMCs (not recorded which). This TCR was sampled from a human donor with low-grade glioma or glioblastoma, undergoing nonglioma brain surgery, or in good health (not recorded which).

DNA sequence: TGTGCCAGCAGCTTAGATCAAGGGGGCTCCGTCTCGAACACTGAAGCTTTCTTT. Translation gives CASSLDQGGSVSNTEAFF. This chain is built from TRBV11-3 and TRBJ1-1; 7 of the junction bases match TRBD1. CDR1 and CDR2 (SGHNT, YENEEA) derive from the germline V gene. Trimmed from V: 0 bases; trimmed from J: 1 base; junction bases lacking a gene match: 11. From the cysteine up to the phenylalanine, the CDR3 has a length of 18 residues. Just CDR3 DNA is preserved here, 54 bases in frame from base 1.